This T cell receptor (beta chain) is from a study of vaccination and CD4 T cells after COVID-19. Background on the study: After nasal swab PCR-confirmed SARS-CoV-2, under ten convalescents had mild disease and one severe.

Treatment of the sample: roughly 11-day PBMC culture with coronavirus spike peptide pools or control peptides (ViraFEST assay). V shed 5 bases and J 5 bases; nucleotides not matched to a gene: 11. Germline assignment: CDR1 SNHLY and CDR2 FYNNEI. CDR3 length: 15 residues. The Oncomine TCR Beta short-read assay sequenced DNA from cultured CD4+ T cells. A single record per CDR3 protein comes from TCRdb applying MiXCR to the PCR reads. The repertoire includes some 16,000 distinct CDR3 sequences, approximately 58% of them detected once, and roughly 32% sits in the top ten. About this clonotype: Its antigen is unidentified.

The chain has TRBV2 and TRBJ1-1; 7 positions agree with TRBD1. The material was cultured CD4+ T cells from blood, obtained after SARS-CoV-2 vaccination. The TCR comes from a human donor with COVID-19. CDR3 residues: CASSQLLTGETEAFF. Written as DNA, the CDR3 is TGTGCCAGCAGTCAATTGCTTACAGGGGAAACTGAAGCTTTCTTT.